Included here is one T cell receptor beta chain sequence, with context. This clonotype is categorized as medium-sized (0.01 to 0.1%). The antigen it binds to is not known. No quality values exist for individual bases; no much larger clone is one base distant. Germline trimming: 6 bases from V, 2 bases from J; junction bases outside gene matches: 5. Inclusive of the bounding cysteine and phenylalanine, the CDR3 is 14 residues long. This entry keeps only the CDR3 DNA: 42 bases, framed from base 1. CDR1 LGHNA and CDR2 YNFKEQ were looked up in the germline V gene. This entry comes from a study (dated by TCRdb to the early 2010s). Sequencing relied on an Illumina Genome Analyzer IIx. TCRdb took the public reads, trimmed them with fastp at Q25, ran MiXCR for clone calling and kept in-frame beta chains. Each CDR3 protein appears once, grouped with its most common genes and DNA. A total of about 7,100 distinct CDR3 sequences appear in this sample, around 32% of them only once. The ten top clones hold 22% of the sample.

The sequenced sample consisted of blood. The TCR originated in a human donor. The sequence joins TRBV4-2 to TRBJ2-5, with 8 bases matching TRBD2. The CDR3 in this case is CASSYSGTQETQYF. The nucleotide sequence is TGTGCCAGCAGTTATAGCGGGACGCAAGAGACCCAGTACTTC.